The rows below give T cell receptor beta chains drawn from one sample of a study of blood T cell repertoires in COVID-19. Only in-frame clones appear in the TCRdb table, and some are missing; sequencing was by immunoSEQ multiplex PCR. The repertoire consists of 95,000 to 150,000 clones, with roughly 85% occurring once and the leading ten covering 3.5% to 5%. The sequencing sample was made of peripheral blood. The receptor set was obtained from a man aged 40-49 years with acute or convalescent COVID-19. Both conserved end residues are part of each CDR3. Fields, in order: V gene, clone size, J gene, D gene, CDR3 DNA, CDR3 protein. The D gene is left open where the match is weak. Only some rows state a clone size, as once, few, many or a class for expanded clones.

v_call: TRBV27
clone_size: NA
j_call: TRBJ1-6
d_call: NA
cdr3_nt: TGTGCCAGCAGGGGACGGGACACTTCACCCCTCCACTTT
cdr3_aa: CASRGRDTSPLHF

v_call: TRBV11-3
clone_size: once
j_call: TRBJ2-2
d_call: TRBD2
cdr3_nt: TGTGCCAGCAGCTTAGGAGGAGCGGGATTCGGGGAGCTGTTTTTT
cdr3_aa: CASSLGGAGFGELFF

v_call: TRBV5-1
clone_size: NA
j_call: TRBJ1-5
d_call: NA
cdr3_nt: TGCGCCAGCAGCTTGGACAGTTACCAGCCCCAGCATTTT
cdr3_aa: CASSLDSYQPQHF

v_call: TRBV7-9
clone_size: NA
j_call: TRBJ1-1
d_call: TRBD1
cdr3_nt: TGTGCCAGCAGCTTAGTAGGGGGCGGAATCGATGAAGCTTTCTTT
cdr3_aa: CASSLVGGGIDEAFF

v_call: TRBV5-6
clone_size: NA
j_call: TRBJ2-7
d_call: NA
cdr3_nt: TGTGCCAGCAGCTTTTCAGGCGATTCGGAGCAGTACTTC
cdr3_aa: CASSFSGDSEQYF

v_call: TRBV12-3/TRBV12-4
clone_size: once
j_call: TRBJ2-3
d_call: NA
cdr3_nt: TGTGCCAGCAGTGGGGCCTATGGAAGTTTGTATTTT
cdr3_aa: CASSGAYGSLYF

v_call: TRBV27
clone_size: NA
j_call: TRBJ1-5
d_call: NA
cdr3_nt: TGTGCCAGCAGTTTCCTCGGGTCAGCTCAGCCCCAGCATTTT
cdr3_aa: CASSFLGSAQPQHF

v_call: TRBV2
clone_size: NA
j_call: TRBJ2-5
d_call: TRBD2
cdr3_nt: TGTGCCAGCAGTGTGGAAGGCGGGAGCCAAGAGACCCAGTACTTC
cdr3_aa: CASSVEGGSQETQYF

v_call: TRBV19
clone_size: NA
j_call: TRBJ1-5
d_call: TRBD1
cdr3_nt: TGTGCCAGTAGTAGAGGGACAGGGGGCTTCAATCAGCCCCAGCATTTT
cdr3_aa: CASSRGTGGFNQPQHF

v_call: TRBV9
clone_size: few
j_call: TRBJ2-5
d_call: TRBD2
cdr3_nt: TGTGCCAGCAGCGTAGTGGGACTAGCGGGAGAGACCCAGTACTTC
cdr3_aa: CASSVVGLAGETQYF

v_call: TRBV15
clone_size: NA
j_call: TRBJ1-1
d_call: NA
cdr3_nt: TGTGCCACCGTCCAGGGCGGGGTGAACACTGAAGCTTTCTTT
cdr3_aa: CATVQGGVNTEAFF

v_call: TRBV27
clone_size: NA
j_call: TRBJ1-2
d_call: NA
cdr3_nt: TGTGCCAGCTCTCCCGGGACAAGTTATGGCTACACCTTC
cdr3_aa: CASSPGTSYGYTF

v_call: TRBV19
clone_size: NA
j_call: TRBJ2-3
d_call: NA
cdr3_nt: TGTGCCAGTAGTATTAGAAGCGGCCATAGCACAGATACGCAGTATTTT
cdr3_aa: CASSIRSGHSTDTQYF

v_call: TRBV5-4
clone_size: NA
j_call: TRBJ2-6
d_call: TRBD1
cdr3_nt: TGTGCCAGCATCCCGGACAGGGGAACCATCTCTGGGGCCAACGTCCTGACTTTC
cdr3_aa: CASIPDRGTISGANVLTF

v_call: TRBV9
clone_size: NA
j_call: TRBJ2-1
d_call: NA
cdr3_nt: TGTGCCAGCAGCGTCGACAGTAACAATGAGCAGTTCTTC
cdr3_aa: CASSVDSNNEQFF

v_call: TRBV30
clone_size: NA
j_call: TRBJ2-7
d_call: TRBD1
cdr3_nt: TGTGCCTGGATACCTAGACAGGGGGCTAACACCTACGAGCAGTACTTC
cdr3_aa: CAWIPRQGANTYEQYF

v_call: TRBV19
clone_size: NA
j_call: TRBJ1-5
d_call: TRBD1
cdr3_nt: TGTGCCAGTAGGCCGGGACAGGGGAATCAGCCCCAGCATTTT
cdr3_aa: CASRPGQGNQPQHF

v_call: TRBV3-1/TRBV3-2
clone_size: NA
j_call: TRBJ2-2
d_call: NA
cdr3_nt: TGTGCCAGCAGAGCGTACCAGAACACCGGGGAGCTGTTTTTT
cdr3_aa: CASRAYQNTGELFF

v_call: TRBV5-5
clone_size: NA
j_call: TRBJ1-6
d_call: NA
cdr3_nt: TGTGCCAGCAGCTTGTCAGACAATAATTCACCCCTCCACTTT
cdr3_aa: CASSLSDNNSPLHF

v_call: TRBV7-2
clone_size: NA
j_call: TRBJ2-2
d_call: NA
cdr3_nt: TGTGCCAGCAGCCCCGGTCGGGACACCCGAGGGGAGCTGTTTTTT
cdr3_aa: CASSPGRDTRGELFF

v_call: TRBV29-1
clone_size: once
j_call: TRBJ1-3
d_call: NA
cdr3_nt: TGCAGCGTTGCGCGGGGGCGAGGGGGAAACACCATATATTTT
cdr3_aa: CSVARGRGGNTIYF

v_call: TRBV10-1
clone_size: NA
j_call: TRBJ2-1
d_call: TRBD1
cdr3_nt: TGCGCCAGCAGTGAACTGCGTAGGGGGCCAAATCAGCAGTTCTTC
cdr3_aa: CASSELRRGPNQQFF

v_call: TRBV6-4
clone_size: once
j_call: TRBJ2-1
d_call: TRBD2
cdr3_nt: TGTGCCAGCAGTGAAAGACTAGCGGGATCCTACAATGAGCAGTTCTTC
cdr3_aa: CASSERLAGSYNEQFF

v_call: TRBV5-1
clone_size: once
j_call: TRBJ1-1
d_call: TRBD1
cdr3_nt: TGCGCCAGCAGCTCCCCGGACTCGGGGGACAGGGCCACTGAAGCTTTCTTT
cdr3_aa: CASSSPDSGDRATEAFF

v_call: TRBV5-4
clone_size: NA
j_call: TRBJ2-2
d_call: NA
cdr3_nt: TGTGCCAGCAGCCGACAGACCTCCCTCGGGGAGCTGTTTTTT
cdr3_aa: CASSRQTSLGELFF

v_call: TRBV14
clone_size: NA
j_call: TRBJ1-4
d_call: NA
cdr3_nt: TGTGCCAGCAGCCGGTTTGGACAGAATAATGAAAAACTGTTTTTT
cdr3_aa: CASSRFGQNNEKLFF

v_call: TRBV6-5
clone_size: NA
j_call: TRBJ2-7
d_call: NA
cdr3_nt: TGTGCCAGCAGAGTAACAGGGCCCTCCTACGAGCAGTACTTC
cdr3_aa: CASRVTGPSYEQYF

v_call: TRBV11-3
clone_size: once
j_call: TRBJ1-2
d_call: NA
cdr3_nt: TGTGCCAGCAGCTTAGGCTCAGGGGAAGGCTACACCTTC
cdr3_aa: CASSLGSGEGYTF

v_call: TRBV19
clone_size: NA
j_call: TRBJ2-3
d_call: TRBD2
cdr3_nt: TGTGCCACGCTAGCGGGAGGAGTAGATACGCAGTATTTT
cdr3_aa: CATLAGGVDTQYF

v_call: TRBV7-8
clone_size: NA
j_call: TRBJ1-5
d_call: TRBD1
cdr3_nt: TGTGCCAGCAGCCTAGGGACAGGGGGTAGCCAGCCCCAGCATTTT
cdr3_aa: CASSLGTGGSQPQHF

v_call: TRBV30
clone_size: NA
j_call: TRBJ1-6
d_call: NA
cdr3_nt: TGTGCCTGGAGGGATGGGGCGCGATCACCCCTCCACTTT
cdr3_aa: CAWRDGARSPLHF

v_call: TRBV7-9
clone_size: NA
j_call: TRBJ2-2
d_call: NA
cdr3_nt: TGTGCCAGCCGGTTGGGTGCCCGGGACACCGGGGAGCTGTTTTTT
cdr3_aa: CASRLGARDTGELFF

v_call: TRBV24-1
clone_size: NA
j_call: TRBJ2-1
d_call: NA
cdr3_nt: TGTGCCACCAGTGATACCAAACGTCCGGGAGAGGGTTACAATGAGCAGTTCTTC
cdr3_aa: CATSDTKRPGEGYNEQFF

v_call: TRBV30
clone_size: few
j_call: TRBJ1-1
d_call: NA
cdr3_nt: TGTGCCTGGAGTACTGGTGGGGCCACTTCTGAAGCTTTCTTT
cdr3_aa: CAWSTGGATSEAFF

v_call: TRBV20-1
clone_size: NA
j_call: TRBJ1-5
d_call: NA
cdr3_nt: TGCAGTGCTAGTCGGGGGGGAGCCAATCAGCCCCAGCATTTT
cdr3_aa: CSASRGGANQPQHF

v_call: TRBV11-3
clone_size: NA
j_call: TRBJ2-7
d_call: TRBD1
cdr3_nt: TGTGCCAGCAGTCTTATGACAGGGCCCTACGAGCAGTACTTC
cdr3_aa: CASSLMTGPYEQYF

v_call: TRBV19
clone_size: NA
j_call: TRBJ2-6
d_call: NA
cdr3_nt: TGTGCCAGTAGTATCTCTTCCGGGGCCAACGTCCTGACTTTC
cdr3_aa: CASSISSGANVLTF

v_call: TRBV10-2
clone_size: NA
j_call: TRBJ2-7
d_call: NA
cdr3_nt: TGCGCCAGCAGTGAGGTCGAGACAGGATCCTACGAGCAGTACTTC
cdr3_aa: CASSEVETGSYEQYF

v_call: TRBV10-3
clone_size: NA
j_call: TRBJ1-1
d_call: NA
cdr3_nt: TGTGCCATCAGTGAACAGAACACTGAAGCTTTCTTT
cdr3_aa: CAISEQNTEAFF

v_call: TRBV15
clone_size: NA
j_call: TRBJ2-7
d_call: NA
cdr3_nt: TGTGCCACCAGCAGAGCAAACAACTACGAGCAGTACTTC
cdr3_aa: CATSRANNYEQYF

v_call: TRBV18
clone_size: NA
j_call: TRBJ1-5
d_call: NA
cdr3_nt: TGTGCCAGCTCACCGGAGGGAAATCAGCCCCAGCATTTT
cdr3_aa: CASSPEGNQPQHF

v_call: TRBV9
clone_size: NA
j_call: TRBJ2-3
d_call: TRBD2
cdr3_nt: TGTGCCAGCAGCGACCTAGCGGAGGTCACAGATACGCAGTATTTT
cdr3_aa: CASSDLAEVTDTQYF

v_call: TRBV6-5
clone_size: NA
j_call: TRBJ2-3
d_call: TRBD2
cdr3_nt: TGTGCCAGCAGTTACGGTAGCGGGGGCACAGATACGCAGTATTTT
cdr3_aa: CASSYGSGGTDTQYF

v_call: TRBV10-3
clone_size: NA
j_call: TRBJ2-3
d_call: TRBD2
cdr3_nt: TGTGCCATCAGCACAAAGGGGACTAGTGGGACAGATACGCAGTATTTT
cdr3_aa: CAISTKGTSGTDTQYF

v_call: TRBV12-3/TRBV12-4
clone_size: NA
j_call: TRBJ2-1
d_call: TRBD2
cdr3_nt: TGTGCCAGCAGTCGGTTGAGCGGGGGCGAGCAGTTCTTC
cdr3_aa: CASSRLSGGEQFF

v_call: TRBV5-1
clone_size: few
j_call: TRBJ1-1
d_call: NA
cdr3_nt: TGCGCCAGCAGCCGGGGACAATCGAACACTGAAGCTTTCTTT
cdr3_aa: CASSRGQSNTEAFF

v_call: TRBV6-2/TRBV6-3
clone_size: NA
j_call: TRBJ2-7
d_call: TRBD1
cdr3_nt: TGTGCCAGCAGCTTCGACAGGGTAGTGAACGAGCAGTACTTC
cdr3_aa: CASSFDRVVNEQYF

v_call: TRBV11-2
clone_size: NA
j_call: TRBJ2-7
d_call: TRBD2
cdr3_nt: TGTGCCAGCAGCCCGTATCCAGGAACTAGCGGGAGCCCCTACGAGCAGTACTTC
cdr3_aa: CASSPYPGTSGSPYEQYF

v_call: TRBV3-1/TRBV3-2
clone_size: NA
j_call: TRBJ1-3
d_call: NA
cdr3_nt: TGTGCCAGCAGCTTTGAGAGCTCTGGAAACACCATATATTTT
cdr3_aa: CASSFESSGNTIYF

v_call: TRBV27
clone_size: NA
j_call: TRBJ1-5
d_call: NA
cdr3_nt: TGTGCCAGCAGTTTATCGCGGGGGCATCAGCCCCAGCATTTT
cdr3_aa: CASSLSRGHQPQHF

v_call: TRBV6-5
clone_size: NA
j_call: TRBJ1-1
d_call: TRBD1
cdr3_nt: TGTGCCAGCAATCCCGACAGGGGGATCGCTGAAGCTTTCTTT
cdr3_aa: CASNPDRGIAEAFF